The 5 T cell receptor beta chains in this list originate from one sample, sequenced in a study of T cell changes during pregnancy in multiple sclerosis. Using immunoSEQ multiplex PCR, the repertoire was profiled, and TCRdb retains in-frame clones only, with some absent. The profile shows about 59,000 clones, over 85% of them singletons. Sequences were derived from CD8+ T cells from peripheral blood mononuclear cells, sampled in the third trimester of pregnancy. The receptor set was obtained from a female donor with multiple sclerosis, enrolled in a pregnancy study.

The rearrangement uses TRBV5-1 and TRBJ2-1, with 7 bases aligning to TRBD2. Germline CDR1 SGHRS, CDR2 YFSETQ. V dropped 0 bases and J dropped 2; count of bases not matched to a gene: 17. This CDR3 contains 20 residues. In nucleotides, the CDR3 is TGCGCCAGCAGCTTGGTTCCTACCTCGTCGACTAGCTGGACCTACAATGAGCAGTTCTTC. Its translation: CASSLVPTSSTSWTYNEQFF.

The chain couples TRBV6-1 to TRBJ1-4; a possible D gene is TRBD1 (5 bases). Germline assignment: CDR1 MNHNS and CDR2 SASEGT. The V end lost 2 bases, the J end lost 7 bases, and 17 bases lay between the germline ends. The CDR3 is made up of 16 amino acids. The CDR3 here is CASSELWGLGGEKLFF. CDR3 DNA: TGTGCCAGCAGTGAACTTTGGGGCTTGGGGGGTGAAAAACTGTTTTTT.

This clone was detected only once. As DNA, the CDR3 is TGTGCCAGCAGTTTGGTTAACGGGGGGGATGAAGCTTTCTTT. It codes for CASSLVNGGDEAFF. J is TRBJ1-1 and V is TRBV28; possible D gene TRBD1, 5 bases. The CDR3 totals 14 residues. Germline V CDR1 and CDR2: MDHEN, SYDVKM. V was trimmed by 3 bases and J by 7 bases, leaving 15 bases between them.

The V and J genes are TRBV30 and TRBJ1-2; D is ambiguous. The germline CDR1 and CDR2 sequences are GTSNPN and SVGIG (reference sequence). The length of the CDR3 is 15 residues. Trimming removed 3 bases at V and 3 bases at J, with 17 bases between. The CDR3 protein is CAWSDLDMSDYGYTF. The CDR3 nucleotides are TGTGCCTGGAGCGACCTCGACATGTCGGACTATGGCTACACCTTC.

The V call is TRBV5-6, the J call TRBJ2-1; D might be TRBD2 (6 bases). CDR3 length: 17 amino acids. V lost 5 bases to trimming and J lost 5 bases, with 23 bases between them. CDR1 is SGHDT, CDR2 YYEEEE, per germline. This CDR3 is CASSPLSSGLGNNEQFF. The CDR3 DNA is TGTGCCAGCAGTCCTCTATCCTCGGGACTGGGAAACAATGAGCAGTTCTTC.